This TCR beta chain was identified in a study of blood T cell repertoires in COVID-19. Looking at the study overall: Sites in the United States, Italy and Spain provided acute and convalescent COVID-19 samples.

Authors' data handling: Reference gene primer amplification yielded estimated nucleated cell counts. TCRdb keeps only in-frame clones here, not all; method: immunoSEQ multiplex PCR. V and J calls and clone size are as listed in that table; D and trimming were resolved from the DNA. The sample lists about 110,000 clones, 85% to 95% occurring once. The sequenced sample was peripheral blood. This clonotype was obtained from a woman aged 30 to 39 with acute or convalescent COVID-19.

CDR3 nucleotide sequence: TGTGCCAGCAGTTACTCGCCAGGGTTCGCCGGGGAGCTGTTTTTT. Protein: CASSYSPGFAGELFF. V gene TRBV6-5 combines with J gene TRBJ2-2, with D possibly TRBD1 on 5 matching bases. The germline V and J ends were trimmed by 0 bases and 6 bases, with 11 bases remaining between them. The V gene's germline CDR1 is MNHEY and CDR2 SVGAGI. This CDR3 is 15 amino acids long.